This is a list of T cell receptor beta chains from one sample in a study of blood T cells in healthy people across ages. MiXCR, run by TCRdb on the 5' RACE reads, gives a single entry per CDR3 protein. This sample has about 970,000 distinct CDR3 sequences; just over 50% occur once, and the top ten carry about 21%. Material for sequencing was blood. Every receptor here comes from a woman in her sixties or seventies in good health. Each CDR3 is given with its conserved first and last residue. The D gene is left open where the match is weak. Expanded clones are given a class, and other clones once, few, many or no size at all.

. TRBD1 TRBV7-3 CASSLRGLTTSYNEQFF
. TRBD2 TRBV4-2 CASSQEPGLAGASRRTDTQYF
once TRBD2 TRBV11-2 CASSLVTAGGYEQYF
once TRBD2 TRBV12-3/TRBV12-4 CASSPSGLAGGSHEQYF
. . TRBV28 CASIDQDYKKDTQYF
. TRBD2 TRBV14 CASSRLAPDTQYF
. . TRBV7-9 CASSSWVNEQFF
few TRBD1 TRBV25-1 CASRKGQAKETQYF
. . TRBV20-1 CSARGAYGYTF
. . TRBV29-1 CSVVGTRVYNEQFF
many . TRBV20-1 CSARASGTPEAFF
. . TRBV12-3/TRBV12-4 CASSLKAQGLYGYTF
. . TRBV6-4 CASSRNGGAGETQYF
. . TRBV27 CASSWGVNQPQHF
few TRBD2 TRBV29-1 CSVFTSGRANEQYF
. TRBD1 TRBV4-1 CASSARQGGANYGYTF
. . TRBV7-9 CASSLAGSIDTQYF
. TRBD1 TRBV27 CASSPWTGDNYGYTF
once . TRBV4-1 CASSPLEGGIDTQYF
. TRBD2 TRBV20-1 CSASSGRANTDTQYF
. TRBD2 TRBV6-5 CASSSQRASGQETQYF
. . TRBV7-2 CASSPPPNLSTDTQYF
. . TRBV7-2 CASSWDALNTEAFF
many . TRBV12-3/TRBV12-4 CASSLGDTEAFF
. TRBD2 TRBV7-2 CASSWGLAFDEQFF
. . TRBV4-1 CASSQASPVGYEQYF
few . TRBV19 CASSRDRNQPQHF
. TRBD2 TRBV28 CASIRGSSGGAYEQYF
. . TRBV9 CASSVVGYTYNEQFF
. . TRBV10-3 CAISDLGRNEQFF
few . TRBV12-3/TRBV12-4 CASRVGLNTEAFF
. TRBD1 TRBV29-1 CSVERGRGADTQYF
. . TRBV7-9 CASSFEVAYEQYF
many TRBD2 TRBV27 CASSAYSGTAKNIQYF
. . TRBV20-1 CSARPTRGEETQYF
. TRBD1 TRBV20-1 CSARATGVPKLGYTF
. TRBD2 TRBV6-2/TRBV6-3 CASSYLGEGDTQYF
. . TRBV29-1 CSVGAPLGVNTEAFF
. . TRBV6-6 CASSYFAGFESKNIQYF
. . TRBV27 CASGGLHAYTQYF
. TRBD2 TRBV20-1 CSARFASGSRSYEQYF
. TRBD2 TRBV20-1 CSARSLTSGIPGSHNRQFF
. TRBD2 TRBV7-2 CASSLRLAHEQYF
. . TRBV20-1 CSASLRYF
few TRBD1 TRBV28 CASSGTGLREQYF
. TRBD2 TRBV30 CAWSAGGSSYEQYF
. . TRBV4-1 CASSQVEGATQYF
. . TRBV7-9 CASRPVREQFF
. TRBD2 TRBV3-1 CASSQDGLAGGSSSTDTQYF
. TRBD1 TRBV20-1 CSAIDRVYEQYF
. . TRBV29-1 CSVVSGFTYNEQFF
few . TRBV20-1 CSASGFQGTADTQYF
. . TRBV7-6 CASTSEWESNNEQFF
few . TRBV12-3/TRBV12-4 CASSPKIYYGYTF
. TRBD2 TRBV3-1 CASSHEMGRREQYF